This is a list of T cell receptor beta chains from one sample in a study of graft-versus-host responses after intestinal transplantation. Which antigens these TCRs recognize remains unknown. Only in-frame clones appear in the TCRdb table, and some are missing; sequencing was by immunoSEQ multiplex PCR. The sample shows about 38,000 clones, 94% of them seen only once. Sequenced material: unstimulated CD4+ T cells sorted from spleen or lymph node cells, taken before transplant. Source of these receptors: a human donor who was the organ donor for an intestinal transplant. CDR3s include the opening cysteine and the closing phenylalanine or tryptophan. Each record gives: V gene, J gene, clone size, D gene, CDR3 protein, CDR3 DNA. A D gene is named only where the DNA matches it firmly. Where a row states a size, it is once, few, many or the class of an expanded clone; other rows omit it.

V: TRBV27
J: TRBJ2-5
size: -
D: -
CDR3: CASSLPRVETQYF
DNA: TGTGCCAGCAGTTTACCCCGGGTTGAGACCCAGTACTTC

V: TRBV6-1
J: TRBJ1-2
size: -
D: -
CDR3: CASRRTVNYGYTF
DNA: TGTGCCAGCAGACGGACGGTTAACTATGGCTACACCTTC

V: TRBV18
J: TRBJ2-2
size: once
D: -
CDR3: CASSPNPGNTGELFF
DNA: TGTGCCAGCTCACCAAATCCAGGGAACACCGGGGAGCTGTTTTTT

V: TRBV4-1
J: TRBJ1-6
size: -
D: -
CDR3: CASSQAGGASPLHF
DNA: TGCGCCAGCAGCCAAGCTGGGGGCGCTTCACCCCTCCACTTT

V: TRBV5-1
J: TRBJ2-7
size: -
D: TRBD2
CDR3: CASSGGTSGSYEQYF
DNA: TGCGCCAGCAGCGGCGGGACTAGCGGATCCTACGAGCAGTACTTC

V: TRBV28
J: TRBJ2-3
size: -
D: -
CDR3: CASSFSRGFTDTQYF
DNA: TGTGCCAGCAGTTTTTCCAGGGGTTTCACAGATACGCAGTATTTT

V: TRBV5-1
J: TRBJ2-7
size: -
D: -
CDR3: CASSISPDWFGYEQYF
DNA: TGCGCCAGCAGCATTAGTCCGGACTGGTTCGGCTACGAGCAGTACTTC

V: TRBV4-3
J: TRBJ1-2
size: -
D: -
CDR3: CASSQDGALYGYTF
DNA: TGCGCCAGCAGCCAAGACGGCGCGCTCTATGGCTACACCTTC

V: TRBV11-2
J: TRBJ1-2
size: -
D: -
CDR3: CASSLTEEFYGYTF
DNA: TGTGCCAGCAGCTTGACCGAGGAGTTCTATGGCTACACCTTC

V: TRBV7-7
J: TRBJ2-3
size: -
D: -
CDR3: CASSLGGGGLDTQYF
DNA: TGTGCTAGCAGCTTAGGAGGGGGAGGATTGGATACGCAGTATTTT

V: TRBV6-6
J: TRBJ2-7
size: -
D: -
CDR3: CASSYSGEQYF
DNA: TGTGCCAGCAGTTACTCGGGCGAGCAGTACTTC

V: TRBV5-8
J: TRBJ2-2
size: -
D: TRBD1
CDR3: CATKGQGISRNTGELFF
DNA: TGTGCCACCAAAGGACAGGGAATATCTAGGAACACCGGGGAGCTGTTTTTT

V: TRBV7-9
J: TRBJ2-5
size: -
D: TRBD2
CDR3: CASSPIAGGRETQYF
DNA: TGTGCCAGCAGCCCCATTGCGGGGGGGCGAGAGACCCAGTACTTC

V: TRBV7-3
J: TRBJ2-3
size: -
D: -
CDR3: CASSLSAGASTDTQYF
DNA: TGTGCCAGCAGCTTAAGCGCAGGAGCTAGCACAGATACGCAGTATTTT

V: TRBV19
J: TRBJ2-2
size: -
D: TRBD2
CDR3: CASSSGLNTGELFF
DNA: TGTGCCAGTAGCTCGGGACTAAACACCGGGGAGCTGTTTTTT

V: TRBV9
J: TRBJ2-3
size: few
D: TRBD2
CDR3: CASSTNQRGATDTQYF
DNA: TGTGCCAGCAGCACCAACCAGCGGGGGGCCACAGATACGCAGTATTTT

V: TRBV30
J: TRBJ1-2
size: -
D: -
CDR3: CAWSVLEGYGYTF
DNA: TGTGCCTGGAGTGTACTGGAGGGCTATGGCTACACCTTC

V: TRBV4-3
J: TRBJ2-7
size: -
D: TRBD1
CDR3: CASSQGTGYEQYF
DNA: TGCGCCAGCAGCCAAGGGACAGGGTACGAGCAGTACTTC

V: TRBV5-4
J: TRBJ1-4
size: -
D: -
CDR3: CASSGGGDWDEKLFF
DNA: TGTGCCAGCAGCGGGGGTGGGGACTGGGATGAAAAACTGTTTTTT

V: TRBV5-1
J: TRBJ2-7
size: -
D: -
CDR3: CASSLGLGRGSYEQYF
DNA: TGCGCCAGCAGCTTGGGGTTAGGGCGGGGCTCCTACGAGCAGTACTTC

V: TRBV19
J: TRBJ1-5
size: -
D: -
CDR3: CASSIRSKGQPQHF
DNA: TGTGCCAGTAGTATAAGGAGTAAGGGTCAGCCCCAGCATTTT

V: TRBV5-5
J: TRBJ1-1
size: -
D: -
CDR3: CASSLRGGVGTEAFF
DNA: TGTGCCAGCAGCTTGCGAGGGGGGGTAGGCACTGAAGCTTTCTTT

V: TRBV5-6
J: TRBJ1-2
size: -
D: TRBD1
CDR3: CASSTGQGPYGYTF
DNA: TGTGCCAGCAGCACCGGACAGGGGCCCTATGGCTACACCTTC

V: TRBV7-9
J: TRBJ2-5
size: -
D: -
CDR3: CASSLGPLLGTQETQYF
DNA: TGTGCCAGCAGCTTGGGCCCTTTACTAGGGACACAAGAGACCCAGTACTTC

V: TRBV7-2
J: TRBJ2-5
size: -
D: TRBD2
CDR3: CASSLALGLGGETQYF
DNA: TGTGCCAGCAGCTTAGCGCTTGGACTAGGAGGGGAGACCCAGTACTTC

V: TRBV6-5
J: TRBJ2-3
size: -
D: -
CDR3: CASSEKGWTQYF
DNA: TGTGCCAGCAGTGAAAAGGGGTGGACGCAGTATTTT

V: TRBV7-9
J: TRBJ2-5
size: -
D: TRBD2
CDR3: CASSPRTSGGPVAQYF
DNA: TGTGCCAGCAGCCCCCGGACTAGCGGGGGGCCGGTGGCCCAGTACTTC

V: TRBV6-1
J: TRBJ1-2
size: -
D: -
CDR3: CASSEKGLYGYTF
DNA: TGTGCCAGCAGTGAGAAAGGTCTCTATGGCTACACCTTC

V: TRBV5-4
J: TRBJ2-1
size: -
D: TRBD1
CDR3: CASSIGQGGSYNEQFF
DNA: TGTGCCAGCAGCATCGGACAGGGGGGCTCCTACAATGAGCAGTTCTTC

V: TRBV19
J: TRBJ2-7
size: -
D: -
CDR3: CASSRGDSYEQYF
DNA: TGTGCCAGTAGCCGGGGTGACTCCTACGAGCAGTACTTC

V: TRBV10-2
J: TRBJ2-1
size: -
D: TRBD2
CDR3: CASRPIAGGSYNEQFF
DNA: TGCGCCAGCAGGCCAATAGCGGGGGGCTCCTACAATGAGCAGTTCTTC

V: TRBV4-3
J: TRBJ1-2
size: -
D: -
CDR3: CASSQETGGDGAYGYTF
DNA: TGCGCCAGCAGCCAAGAGACCGGAGGGGACGGAGCCTATGGCTACACCTTC

V: TRBV7-3
J: TRBJ2-3
size: -
D: -
CDR3: CASSYQSTDTQYF
DNA: TGTGCCAGCAGCTACCAGAGCACAGATACGCAGTATTTT

V: TRBV27
J: TRBJ2-2
size: -
D: TRBD1
CDR3: CASSPTGFRFTNTGELFF
DNA: TGTGCCAGCAGCCCGACAGGGTTTCGGTTCACGAACACCGGGGAGCTGTTTTTT

V: TRBV27
J: TRBJ1-4
size: -
D: -
CDR3: CASSLGGLANEKLFF
DNA: TGTGCCAGCAGTTTAGGTGGGCTAGCTAATGAAAAACTGTTTTTT

V: TRBV5-4
J: TRBJ2-3
size: -
D: -
CDR3: CASSLAWGDTQYF
DNA: TGTGCCAGCAGCTTGGCCTGGGGGGATACGCAGTATTTT

V: TRBV5-1
J: TRBJ2-1
size: -
D: TRBD2
CDR3: CASSLASGGEQFF
DNA: TGCGCCAGCAGCTTGGCTAGCGGGGGGGAGCAGTTCTTC

V: TRBV4-3
J: TRBJ1-1
size: -
D: -
CDR3: CASSHGGGTEAFF
DNA: TGCGCCAGCAGCCATGGCGGGGGCACTGAAGCTTTCTTT

V: TRBV30
J: TRBJ1-1
size: -
D: -
CDR3: CAWKDRNLDEAFF
DNA: TGTGCCTGGAAAGACAGGAATCTTGATGAAGCTTTCTTT

V: TRBV11-3
J: TRBJ1-6
size: -
D: -
CDR3: CASSLVLTNSYNSPLHF
DNA: TGTGCCAGCAGCTTAGTTTTGACAAACTCCTATAATTCACCCCTCCACTTT

V: TRBV7-2
J: TRBJ1-1
size: -
D: -
CDR3: CASSLGAPRTEAFF
DNA: TGTGCCAGCAGCTTAGGGGCGCCGCGGACTGAAGCTTTCTTT

V: TRBV5-5
J: TRBJ2-3
size: few
D: TRBD2
CDR3: CASSLLSGGSTDTQYF
DNA: TGTGCCAGCAGCTTGTTAAGCGGGGGAAGCACAGATACGCAGTATTTT

V: TRBV5-1
J: TRBJ2-1
size: -
D: TRBD2
CDR3: CASSLGTSGGANEQFF
DNA: TGCGCCAGCAGCTTGGGGACTAGCGGGGGGGCCAATGAGCAGTTCTTC

V: TRBV4-1
J: TRBJ2-1
size: -
D: -
CDR3: CASSHPFRSSYNEQFF
DNA: TGCGCCAGCAGCCACCCATTTAGAAGCTCCTACAATGAGCAGTTCTTC

V: TRBV5-1
J: TRBJ2-3
size: -
D: TRBD2
CDR3: CASSLAAFSGGPRTDTQYF
DNA: TGCGCCAGCAGCTTGGCCGCCTTCAGCGGGGGGCCCCGCACAGATACGCAGTATTTT

V: TRBV6-6
J: TRBJ1-2
size: -
D: -
CDR3: CASSPNQGNGYTF
DNA: TGTGCCAGCAGTCCTAACCAGGGGAACGGCTACACCTTC

V: TRBV6-1
J: TRBJ2-7
size: -
D: TRBD1
CDR3: CASRDRSLNYEQYF
DNA: TGTGCCAGCAGGGACAGGAGCCTCAACTACGAGCAGTACTTC

V: TRBV6-5
J: TRBJ1-2
size: -
D: -
CDR3: CASSYSHRGYTF
DNA: TGTGCCAGCAGTTACTCGCACAGGGGCTACACCTTC

V: TRBV6-1
J: TRBJ2-7
size: -
D: TRBD1
CDR3: CASSEDRGRSSYEQYF
DNA: TGTGCCAGCAGTGAGGACAGGGGGCGGAGCTCCTACGAGCAGTACTTC

V: TRBV14
J: TRBJ1-2
size: -
D: TRBD1
CDR3: CASSQGFWDRGMYGYTF
DNA: TGTGCCAGCAGCCAAGGATTCTGGGACAGGGGGATGTATGGCTACACCTTC

V: TRBV18
J: TRBJ2-7
size: -
D: -
CDR3: CASSRQETYEQYF
DNA: TGTGCCAGCTCACGACAGGAGACCTACGAGCAGTACTTC

V: TRBV11-2
J: TRBJ2-3
size: -
D: -
CDR3: CASSWIDTQYF
DNA: TGTGCCAGCAGCTGGATTGATACGCAGTATTTT

V: TRBV11-2
J: TRBJ1-1
size: -
D: -
CDR3: CASSLKDWGHTEAFF
DNA: TGTGCCAGCAGCTTGAAAGATTGGGGGCACACTGAAGCTTTCTTT

V: TRBV27
J: TRBJ2-3
size: -
D: TRBD1
CDR3: CASSLWGGTGANTQYF
DNA: TGTGCCAGCAGTTTATGGGGTGGGACAGGGGCCAATACGCAGTATTTT

V: TRBV18
J: TRBJ1-6
size: -
D: -
CDR3: CASSPRNSPLHF
DNA: TGTGCCAGCTCACCACGGAATTCACCCCTCCACTTT